This is a list of T cell receptor beta chains from one sample in a study of T cells in Graves' hyperthyroidism and ophthalmopathy. TCRdb recomputed calls from the multiplex PCR reads with MiXCR, one row per CDR3 protein. The sample carries hundreds of thousands of distinct CDR3 sequences, 38% recorded once. Input material: blood. The receptors were sampled from a man younger than 35 with Graves' hyperthyroidism. Each CDR3 is given without its conserved first and last residue.

length: 12; V: TRBV20-1; J: TRBJ2-5; CDR3: SARDRSGQETQY
length: 13; V: TRBV24-1; J: TRBJ1-5; CDR3: ATVTGIRSNQPQH
length: 10; V: TRBV10-3; J: TRBJ1-5; CDR3: AISESGPPQH
length: 13; V: TRBV5-1; J: TRBJ2-7; CDR3: ASSLEGQPSYEQY
length: 11; V: TRBV4-1; J: TRBJ2-7; CDR3: ASSLGQGTEQY
length: 13; V: TRBV15; J: TRBJ1-5; CDR3: ATSRDGRAQETQH
length: 15; V: TRBV25-1; J: TRBJ2-3; CDR3: ASNRLIQNSSTDTQY
length: 10; V: TRBV24-1; J: TRBJ1-5; CDR3: ATSDDRAPQH
length: 8; V: TRBV29-1; J: TRBJ1-2; CDR3: SVVGYGYT
length: 11; V: TRBV5-1; J: TRBJ2-7; CDR3: ASSSTLNYEQY
length: 13; V: TRBV9; J: TRBJ2-5; CDR3: ASSFWTGPQETQY
length: 12; V: TRBV10-3; J: TRBJ1-4; CDR3: ASRVRDSNEKLF
length: 10; V: TRBV6-5; J: TRBJ1-1; CDR3: ASREARSEAF
length: 11; V: TRBV5-1; J: TRBJ2-5; CDR3: ASGIAEEETQY
length: 11; V: TRBV15; J: TRBJ1-3; CDR3: ATSRSHGNTIY
length: 13; V: TRBV7-9; J: TRBJ2-5; CDR3: ASSSTGRYQETQY
length: 11; V: TRBV19; J: TRBJ2-7; CDR3: ASSRGGQGEQY
length: 10; V: TRBV25-1; J: TRBJ1-2; CDR3: ASSGTGEGYT
length: 12; V: TRBV10-3; J: TRBJ2-2; CDR3: AMNSDRAGGELF
length: 12; V: TRBV24-1; J: TRBJ2-7; CDR3: ATRNRGPFHEQY
length: 14; V: TRBV9; J: TRBJ1-6; CDR3: ASSSGSGAKESPLH
length: 12; V: TRBV7-9; J: TRBJ1-5; CDR3: ASSHTGVVQPQH
length: 13; V: TRBV9; J: TRBJ1-1; CDR3: ASSQEAGEDTEAF
length: 14; V: TRBV6-4; J: TRBJ2-2; CDR3: ASSSLAGANTGELF
length: 15; V: TRBV25-1; J: TRBJ1-5; CDR3: ASSNYRAANSNQPQH
length: 11; V: TRBV29-1; J: TRBJ1-1; CDR3: RVSNGANTEAF